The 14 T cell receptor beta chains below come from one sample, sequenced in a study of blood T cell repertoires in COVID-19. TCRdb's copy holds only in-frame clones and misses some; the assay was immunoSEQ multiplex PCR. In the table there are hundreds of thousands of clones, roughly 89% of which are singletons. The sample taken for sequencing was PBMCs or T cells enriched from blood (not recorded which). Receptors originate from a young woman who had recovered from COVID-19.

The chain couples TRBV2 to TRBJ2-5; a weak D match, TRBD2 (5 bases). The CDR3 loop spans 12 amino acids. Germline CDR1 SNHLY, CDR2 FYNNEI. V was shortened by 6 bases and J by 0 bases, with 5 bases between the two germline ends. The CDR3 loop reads CASRDYQETQYF. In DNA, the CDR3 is TGTGCCAGCAGGGACTACCAAGAGACCCAGTACTTC.

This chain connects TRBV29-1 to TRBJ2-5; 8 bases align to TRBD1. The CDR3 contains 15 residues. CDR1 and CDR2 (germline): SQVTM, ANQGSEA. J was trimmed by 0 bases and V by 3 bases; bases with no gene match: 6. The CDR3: CSVERWDRNQETQYF. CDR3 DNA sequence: TGCAGCGTTGAGAGATGGGACAGGAACCAAGAGACCCAGTACTTC.

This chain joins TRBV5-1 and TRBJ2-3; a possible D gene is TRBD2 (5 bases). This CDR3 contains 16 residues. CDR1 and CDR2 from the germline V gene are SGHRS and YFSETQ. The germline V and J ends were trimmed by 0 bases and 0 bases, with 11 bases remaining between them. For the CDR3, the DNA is TGCGCCAGCAGCTTGGCCCAGGACTCTAGCACAGATACGCAGTATTTT. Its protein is CASSLAQDSSTDTQYF.

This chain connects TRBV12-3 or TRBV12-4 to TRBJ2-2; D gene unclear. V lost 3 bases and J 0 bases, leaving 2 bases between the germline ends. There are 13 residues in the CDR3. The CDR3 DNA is TGTGCCAGCAGTTTCTCGAACACCGGGGAGCTGTTTTTT. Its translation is CASSFSNTGELFF.

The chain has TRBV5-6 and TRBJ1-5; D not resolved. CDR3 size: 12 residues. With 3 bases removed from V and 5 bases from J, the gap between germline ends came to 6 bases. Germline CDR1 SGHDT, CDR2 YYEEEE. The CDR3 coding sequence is TGTGCCAGCAGCTCTAGAGATCAGCCCCAGCATTTT. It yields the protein CASSSRDQPQHF. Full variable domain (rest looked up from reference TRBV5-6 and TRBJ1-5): DAGVTQSPTHLIKTRGQQVTLRCSPKSGHDTVSWYQQALGQGPQFIFQYYEEEERQRGNFPDRFSGHQFPNYSSELNVNALLLGDSALYLCASSSRDQPQHFGDGTRLSIL.

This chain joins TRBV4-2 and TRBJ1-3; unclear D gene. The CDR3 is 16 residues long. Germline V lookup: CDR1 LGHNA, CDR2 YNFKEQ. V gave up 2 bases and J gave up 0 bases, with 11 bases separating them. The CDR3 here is CASSQKQDSSGNTIYF. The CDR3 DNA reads TGTGCCAGCAGCCAAAAGCAGGATAGCTCTGGAAACACCATATATTTT.

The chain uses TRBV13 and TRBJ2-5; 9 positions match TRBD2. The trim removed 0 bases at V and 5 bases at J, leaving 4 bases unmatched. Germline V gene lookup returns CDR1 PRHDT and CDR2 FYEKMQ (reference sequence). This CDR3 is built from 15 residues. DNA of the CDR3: TGTGCCAGCAGCTTAGGGCTAGCGGGACTCGAGACCCAGTACTTC. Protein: CASSLGLAGLETQYF.

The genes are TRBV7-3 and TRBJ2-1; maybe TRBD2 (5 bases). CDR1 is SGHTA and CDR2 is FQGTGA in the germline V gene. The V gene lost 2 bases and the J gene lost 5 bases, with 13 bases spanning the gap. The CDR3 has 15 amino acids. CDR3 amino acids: CASSLRLPGNNEQFF. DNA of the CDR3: TGTGCCAGCAGCTTACGGCTCCCGGGGAACAATGAGCAGTTCTTC.

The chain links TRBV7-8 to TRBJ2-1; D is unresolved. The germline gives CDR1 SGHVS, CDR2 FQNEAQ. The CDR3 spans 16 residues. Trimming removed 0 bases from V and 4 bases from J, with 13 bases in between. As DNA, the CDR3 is TGTGCCAGCAGCTTAGCGTCGCGAGGTGGGTACAATGAGCAGTTCTTC. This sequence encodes CASSLASRGGYNEQFF.

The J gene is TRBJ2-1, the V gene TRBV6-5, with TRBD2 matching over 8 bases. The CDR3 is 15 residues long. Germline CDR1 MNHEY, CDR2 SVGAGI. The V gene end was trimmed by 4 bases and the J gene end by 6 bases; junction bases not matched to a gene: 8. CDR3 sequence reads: CASSSTGLAGNEQFF. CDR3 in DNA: TGTGCCAGCAGTTCCACCGGACTAGCAGGCAATGAGCAGTTCTTC.

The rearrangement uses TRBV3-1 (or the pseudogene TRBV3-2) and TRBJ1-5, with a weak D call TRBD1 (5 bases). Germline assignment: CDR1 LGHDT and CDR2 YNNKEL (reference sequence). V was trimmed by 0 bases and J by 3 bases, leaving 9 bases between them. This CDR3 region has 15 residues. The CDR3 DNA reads TGTGCCAGCAGCCAAGATCAACAGGTCAATCAGCCCCAGCATTTT. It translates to CASSQDQQVNQPQHF.

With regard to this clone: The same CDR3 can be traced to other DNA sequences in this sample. In DNA form, the CDR3 reads TGCGCCAGCAGCCAAGTCTCGACTAGCGTCACAGATACGCAGTATTTT. Its protein product is CASSQVSTSVTDTQYF. The chain has TRBV4-1 and TRBJ2-3, with TRBD2 matching over 8 bases. The CDR3 spans 16 residues. V gave up 1 base and J gave up 2 bases; unmatched junction bases: 5. The V gene's germline CDR1 is MGHRA and CDR2 YSYEKL.

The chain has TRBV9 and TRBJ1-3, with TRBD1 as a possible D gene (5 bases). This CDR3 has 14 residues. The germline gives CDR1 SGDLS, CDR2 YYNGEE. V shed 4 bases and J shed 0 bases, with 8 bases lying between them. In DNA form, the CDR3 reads TGTGCCAGCAGCCCACAGGTCTCTGGAAACACCATATATTTT. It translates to CASSPQVSGNTIYF.

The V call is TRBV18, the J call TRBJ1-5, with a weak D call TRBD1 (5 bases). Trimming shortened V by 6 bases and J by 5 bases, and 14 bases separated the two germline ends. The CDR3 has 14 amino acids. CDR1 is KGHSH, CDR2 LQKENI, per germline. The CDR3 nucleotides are TGTGCCAGCTCCCCAAGTGCGGGGGATCAGCCCCAGCATTTT. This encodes CASSPSAGDQPQHF.